This T cell receptor beta chain emerged from a study of blood T cell repertoires in COVID-19. Overall study: PBMCs, B-cell-depleted T cells, or T cells were the source of the cDNA or gDNA that made up the material.

Some clones are missing from TCRdb's copy, which holds only in-frame ones; the method was immunoSEQ multiplex PCR. The table records approximately 170,000 clones, around four fifths of them present only once. The germline V gene has CDR1 LGHNA and CDR2 YNFKEQ. V was clipped by 4 bases and J by 2 bases; unmatched bases: 5. This CDR3 has 15 amino acids. The TCR sequence derives from a woman in her 70s who had recovered from COVID-19. The chain has TRBV4-2 and TRBJ2-1; 7 positions agree with TRBD2. Sequencing input: peripheral blood. CDR3 sequence: CASSPGAGTYNEQFF. CDR3 DNA: TGTGCCAGCAGCCCAGGAGCGGGGACCTACAATGAGCAGTTCTTC.